Listed below are T cell receptor beta chains from one sample, sequenced in a study of T cell repertoires in ileal Crohn's disease. Here immunoSEQ multiplex PCR was the method, and the copy in TCRdb shows in-frame clones only, minus some. Of some 17,000 clones in the sample, about 90% were seen once. Specimen: ileal tissue. Source of these receptors: an adult with Crohn's disease. Each CDR3 is given with its conserved first and last residue. The order of the fields is V gene, J gene, CDR3 protein.

TRBV7-9	TRBJ1-2	CASSSGRGAGGYTF
TRBV7-8	TRBJ1-1	CASSLARPGHGGGTEAFF
TRBV15	TRBJ2-7	CATSRDGQGTGEQYF
TRBV7-3	TRBJ1-2	CASSLSGGGSYGYTF
TRBV5-1	TRBJ1-2	CASSSGDYGYTF
TRBV2	TRBJ1-5	CASSAGTGGQPQHF
TRBV28	TRBJ2-1	CASSPSRGEQFF
TRBV6-1	TRBJ2-3	CASRLWDTTDTQYF
TRBV10-3	TRBJ1-2	CAIGLTGNYGYTF
TRBV10-1	TRBJ2-5	CASSESGRETQYF
TRBV18	TRBJ2-2	CASSLATGELFF
TRBV18	TRBJ1-1	CASSPGQGQNTEAFF
TRBV6-1	TRBJ1-2	CASSDDSSYGYTF
TRBV6-6	TRBJ2-3	CASSWIRGDTQYF
TRBV27	TRBJ2-7	CASSSDRPGGYGSEQYF
TRBV7-9	TRBJ1-2	CASSRTGQPVYGYTF
TRBV19	TRBJ1-5	CASRGGVAQPQHF
TRBV19	TRBJ2-3	CASRQGSTDTQYF
TRBV6-1	TRBJ2-7	CASSESTYEQYF
TRBV10-3	TRBJ1-2	CAISEGWDSHYGYTF
TRBV4-1	TRBJ1-2	CASSSGGGYTF
TRBV23-1	TRBJ2-2	CASSQPLPVRGRYTGELFF
TRBV7-3	TRBJ2-7	CASSSRPAGGSEQYF
TRBV19	TRBJ1-2	CASSITLTGSYGYTF
TRBV25-1	TRBJ2-5	CASSPGEETQYF
TRBV4-2	TRBJ2-3	CASSQALAGGTDTQYF
TRBV2	TRBJ1-2	CASTSGTGEGYTF
TRBV27	TRBJ2-3	CASSLRTSGSKGINTQYF
TRBV2	TRBJ1-1	CASLEGSEAFF
TRBV7-7	TRBJ2-2	CASSLDGEGTGELFF
TRBV6-4	TRBJ2-7	CASSLGQGSSYEQYF
TRBV5-1	TRBJ2-7	CASSQDMSYEQYF
TRBV14	TRBJ2-7	CASSPFREQYF
TRBV5-1	TRBJ2-2	CASSLEGGANTGELFF
TRBV4-1	TRBJ2-5	CASSQFSGSNSETQYF
TRBV10-2	TRBJ2-1	CASSGTDRSYNEQFF